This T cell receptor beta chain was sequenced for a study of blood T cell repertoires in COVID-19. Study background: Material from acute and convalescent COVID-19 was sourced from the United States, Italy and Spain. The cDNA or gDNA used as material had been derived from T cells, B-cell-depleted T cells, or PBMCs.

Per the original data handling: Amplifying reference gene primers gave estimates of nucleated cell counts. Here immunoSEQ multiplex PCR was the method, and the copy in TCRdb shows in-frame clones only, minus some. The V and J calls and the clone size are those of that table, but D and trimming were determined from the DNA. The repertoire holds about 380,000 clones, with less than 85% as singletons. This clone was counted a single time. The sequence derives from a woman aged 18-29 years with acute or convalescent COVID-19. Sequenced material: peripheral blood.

The CDR3 sequence is CASSPGGGELFF. CDR3 sequence (DNA): TGTGCCAGCAGTCCGGGAGGCGGGGAGCTGTTTTTT. The J gene is TRBJ2-2, the V gene TRBV9, with 7 bases that match TRBD2. Losses at the gene ends were 5 bases for V and 7 bases for J; bases not matched to a gene: 2. The CDR3 loop spans 12 amino acids. Germline V CDR1 and CDR2: SGDLS, YYNGEE.